A selection of T cell receptor beta chains follows, all from one sample in a study of T cell responses to AZD1222 COVID-19 vaccine. The method was immunoSEQ multiplex PCR; TCRdb's version includes in-frame clones alone and lacks a portion of them. The sample shows under 150,000 clones, roughly 90% of them seen only once. Sequenced material: peripheral blood, taken on day 0 of AZD1222 vaccination. Receptor source: an adult in good health. Both conserved end residues are part of each CDR3. D genes are given only for firm matches. Rows may omit the clone size; those that give it use once, few, many or a size class.

cdr3_nt: TGTGCCAGCAGCTTGGGGGGACAGGGGATATATGGCTACACCTTC
cdr3_aa: CASSLGGQGIYGYTF
j_call: TRBJ1-2
d_call: TRBD1
clone_size: -
v_call: TRBV7-8

cdr3_nt: TGTGCCACCCGGACTGCGAACACCGGGGAGCTGTTTTTT
cdr3_aa: CATRTANTGELFF
j_call: TRBJ2-2
d_call: -
clone_size: -
v_call: TRBV6-6

cdr3_nt: TGTGCCATCAGTGAGTCGATGGGGCTTCTCGATGGCTACACCTTC
cdr3_aa: CAISESMGLLDGYTF
j_call: TRBJ1-2
d_call: -
clone_size: -
v_call: TRBV10-3

cdr3_nt: TGTGCCAGCAGCGTAGAACCCACCCATGAAAAACTGTTTTTT
cdr3_aa: CASSVEPTHEKLFF
j_call: TRBJ1-4
d_call: -
clone_size: -
v_call: TRBV9

cdr3_nt: TGTGCCAGTAGTATTGGGAGGGACACGCAGTATTTT
cdr3_aa: CASSIGRDTQYF
j_call: TRBJ2-3
d_call: TRBD2
clone_size: -
v_call: TRBV19

cdr3_nt: TGCGCCAGCAGCGTACAGGGGCGGGAAGATACGCAGTATTTT
cdr3_aa: CASSVQGREDTQYF
j_call: TRBJ2-3
d_call: -
clone_size: -
v_call: TRBV5-1

cdr3_nt: TGTGCCAGCAGTTACTCGGGCAATGAGCAGTTCTTC
cdr3_aa: CASSYSGNEQFF
j_call: TRBJ2-1
d_call: -
clone_size: -
v_call: TRBV6-5

cdr3_nt: TGTGCAAGTCGCTTAGCGCCGGGACTATTGAACACTGAAGCTTTCTTT
cdr3_aa: CASRLAPGLLNTEAFF
j_call: TRBJ1-1
d_call: -
clone_size: -
v_call: TRBV12-2

cdr3_nt: TGCGCCAGCAGCCAAGAGCGGGGACTAGCGGGAGAGGACAATGAGCAGTTCTTC
cdr3_aa: CASSQERGLAGEDNEQFF
j_call: TRBJ2-1
d_call: TRBD2
clone_size: -
v_call: TRBV4-3

cdr3_nt: TGTGCCAGCATTCCTATCTCGAACACTGAAGCTTTCTTT
cdr3_aa: CASIPISNTEAFF
j_call: TRBJ1-1
d_call: -
clone_size: -
v_call: TRBV28

cdr3_nt: TGTGCCATCAGTGATAAGCGCCCCCTCGGACAGGAAAATCAGCCCCAGCATTTT
cdr3_aa: CAISDKRPLGQENQPQHF
j_call: TRBJ1-5
d_call: TRBD1
clone_size: -
v_call: TRBV10-3

cdr3_nt: TGTGCCAGCAGCTTAGGGACGGGTGAGCAGTTCTTC
cdr3_aa: CASSLGTGEQFF
j_call: TRBJ2-1
d_call: -
clone_size: -
v_call: TRBV7-3

cdr3_nt: TGTGCCAGCAGCCCTCAGGGAGCGGGACTCCCCTACGAGCAGTACTTC
cdr3_aa: CASSPQGAGLPYEQYF
j_call: TRBJ2-7
d_call: TRBD2
clone_size: -
v_call: TRBV13

cdr3_nt: TGCGCCAGCAGGGAGGGACAGGGGTCAATCGCTGAAGCTTTCTTT
cdr3_aa: CASREGQGSIAEAFF
j_call: TRBJ1-1
d_call: TRBD1
clone_size: -
v_call: TRBV5-1

cdr3_nt: TGTGCCAGCAGACGTAGCGGGCTAACCTACGAGCAGTACTTC
cdr3_aa: CASRRSGLTYEQYF
j_call: TRBJ2-7
d_call: TRBD2
clone_size: -
v_call: TRBV13

cdr3_nt: TGTGCCAGCAGCGTAGCTGGGGTTTCACCCCTCCACTTT
cdr3_aa: CASSVAGVSPLHF
j_call: TRBJ1-6
d_call: -
clone_size: few
v_call: TRBV9

cdr3_nt: TGCGCCAGCAGCTCAACGAGGAGGGACTTCCAAGAGACCCAGTACTTC
cdr3_aa: CASSSTRRDFQETQYF
j_call: TRBJ2-5
d_call: -
clone_size: -
v_call: TRBV5-1

cdr3_nt: TGTGCTAGTGGTTTCGGACAGATCTACGAGCAGTACTTC
cdr3_aa: CASGFGQIYEQYF
j_call: TRBJ2-7
d_call: -
clone_size: -
v_call: TRBV12-5

cdr3_nt: TGTGCCAGCAGGGGGGGGCGGGACTCCTACGAGCAGTACTTC
cdr3_aa: CASRGGRDSYEQYF
j_call: TRBJ2-7
d_call: -
clone_size: -
v_call: TRBV11-2

cdr3_nt: TGTGCCAGCAGCTTAGGTCTTGGTAGCCGAACAGATACGCAGTATTTT
cdr3_aa: CASSLGLGSRTDTQYF
j_call: TRBJ2-3
d_call: -
clone_size: -
v_call: TRBV7-6

cdr3_nt: TGTGCCAGCAGTGACCCAGGGACAGGGGGATCGTGGAACACTGAAGCTTTCTTT
cdr3_aa: CASSDPGTGGSWNTEAFF
j_call: TRBJ1-1
d_call: TRBD1
clone_size: -
v_call: TRBV2

cdr3_nt: TGTGCCTGGAGTGTCCGAGGGCGTGGAAACACCATATATTTT
cdr3_aa: CAWSVRGRGNTIYF
j_call: TRBJ1-3
d_call: -
clone_size: -
v_call: TRBV30

cdr3_nt: TGCGCCAGCAGCTTGGGCGCAGGGATCTACAATGAGCAGTTCTTC
cdr3_aa: CASSLGAGIYNEQFF
j_call: TRBJ2-1
d_call: -
clone_size: -
v_call: TRBV5-1

cdr3_nt: TGCGCCAGCAGCCAAACGGACAGAGAGAATTCACCCCTCCACTTT
cdr3_aa: CASSQTDRENSPLHF
j_call: TRBJ1-6
d_call: -
clone_size: -
v_call: TRBV4-3

cdr3_nt: TGCGCCAGCAGCTTGGGAGTAGGGAACACTGAAGCTTTCTTT
cdr3_aa: CASSLGVGNTEAFF
j_call: TRBJ1-1
d_call: -
clone_size: once
v_call: TRBV5-1

cdr3_nt: TGTGCCAGCAGCTCGCAGGAGCACCTGGGCACCGGGGAGCTGTTTTTT
cdr3_aa: CASSSQEHLGTGELFF
j_call: TRBJ2-2
d_call: -
clone_size: -
v_call: TRBV5-5

cdr3_nt: TGTGCCAGCAGCTTACCTACAAATTCCGGGGGGTTGGATTTT
cdr3_aa: CASSLPTNSGGLDF
j_call: TRBJ1-3
d_call: -
clone_size: -
v_call: TRBV7-9

cdr3_nt: TGTGCCAGTAGTATCGACCGGACAGAGCGCAATCAGCCCCAGCATTTT
cdr3_aa: CASSIDRTERNQPQHF
j_call: TRBJ1-5
d_call: -
clone_size: -
v_call: TRBV19

cdr3_nt: TGCAGTGCTAGTTTAGGGCCACCTTTAAACAATGAGCAGTTCTTC
cdr3_aa: CSASLGPPLNNEQFF
j_call: TRBJ2-1
d_call: -
clone_size: -
v_call: TRBV20-1

cdr3_nt: TGCAGCGTCGAAGATGGTGAGCAGTTCTTC
cdr3_aa: CSVEDGEQFF
j_call: TRBJ2-1
d_call: -
clone_size: few
v_call: TRBV29-1

cdr3_nt: TGTGCCAGCAGCCCTCATGGGACAGGACTGGATGAAAAACTGTTTTTT
cdr3_aa: CASSPHGTGLDEKLFF
j_call: TRBJ1-4
d_call: TRBD1
clone_size: -
v_call: TRBV9

cdr3_nt: TGTGCCACCAGCGGCTGGACTAGCGGCCCCCGGAGAGATACGCAGTATTTT
cdr3_aa: CATSGWTSGPRRDTQYF
j_call: TRBJ2-3
d_call: TRBD2
clone_size: -
v_call: TRBV15

cdr3_nt: TGTGCCAGCAGTTTCCCTTCTGGGGGGGGAGATGGCTACACCTTC
cdr3_aa: CASSFPSGGGDGYTF
j_call: TRBJ1-2
d_call: -
clone_size: -
v_call: TRBV28

cdr3_nt: TGTGCCAGCAGCGGGGGGCAAACCTACGAGCAGTACTTC
cdr3_aa: CASSGGQTYEQYF
j_call: TRBJ2-7
d_call: -
clone_size: -
v_call: TRBV11-3

cdr3_nt: TGTGCCAGCACACAGACCGGGGAGCTGTTTTTT
cdr3_aa: CASTQTGELFF
j_call: TRBJ2-2
d_call: -
clone_size: -
v_call: TRBV7-3

cdr3_nt: TGTGCCAGCAGTGACTCGAGGGGGGGCTCCTACAATGAGCAGTTCTTC
cdr3_aa: CASSDSRGGSYNEQFF
j_call: TRBJ2-1
d_call: -
clone_size: -
v_call: TRBV6-4

cdr3_nt: TGTGCCAGCTGGGACAGGGGGCGGACTGAAGCTTTCTTT
cdr3_aa: CASWDRGRTEAFF
j_call: TRBJ1-1
d_call: TRBD1
clone_size: -
v_call: TRBV6-4

cdr3_nt: TGTGCCAGTAGCCTGGGGTTCGACTATGGCTACACCTTC
cdr3_aa: CASSLGFDYGYTF
j_call: TRBJ1-2
d_call: -
clone_size: -
v_call: TRBV19

cdr3_nt: TGCAGTGCTAGAGGGGGCTACGAGCAGTACTTC
cdr3_aa: CSARGGYEQYF
j_call: TRBJ2-7
d_call: -
clone_size: few
v_call: TRBV20-1

cdr3_nt: TGTGCCAGTAGCGCCGGGACGGGTTCTGAAGCTTTCTTT
cdr3_aa: CASSAGTGSEAFF
j_call: TRBJ1-1
d_call: -
clone_size: -
v_call: TRBV19